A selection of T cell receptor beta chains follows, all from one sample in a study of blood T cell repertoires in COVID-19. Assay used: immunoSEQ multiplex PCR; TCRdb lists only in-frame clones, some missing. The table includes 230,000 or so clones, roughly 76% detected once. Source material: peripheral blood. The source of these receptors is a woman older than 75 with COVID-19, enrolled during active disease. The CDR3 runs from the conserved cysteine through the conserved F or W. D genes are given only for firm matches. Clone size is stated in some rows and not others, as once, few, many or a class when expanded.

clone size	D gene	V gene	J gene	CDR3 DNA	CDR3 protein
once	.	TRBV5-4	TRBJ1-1	TGTGCCAGCAGCACTGGAGGGACGGAGAACACTGAAGCTTTCTTT	CASSTGGTENTEAFF
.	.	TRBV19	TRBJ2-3	TGTGCCAGTAGAGCGGGCCGTCGCACAGATACGCAGTATTTT	CASRAGRRTDTQYF
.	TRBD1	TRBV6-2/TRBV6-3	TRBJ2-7	TGTGCCAGCAGCTGGGACAGCCTCTACGAGCAGTACTTC	CASSWDSLYEQYF
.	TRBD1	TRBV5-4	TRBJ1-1	TGTGCCAGCAGCTTGAGGATTGGACAGGGTGTTGAAGCTTTCTTT	CASSLRIGQGVEAFF
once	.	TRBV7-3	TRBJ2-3	TGTGCCAGCAGCCATGGGGGCCCAGATACGCAGTATTTT	CASSHGGPDTQYF
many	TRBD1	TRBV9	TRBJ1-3	TGTGCCAGCAGCGCCGCCGGGGGACAGGGGGCCTTCTCTGGAAACACCATATATTTT	CASSAAGGQGAFSGNTIYF
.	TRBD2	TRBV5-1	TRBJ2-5	TGCGCCAGCAAGCTGGGCCCTAGCGGGGGGCAAGAGACCCAGTACTTC	CASKLGPSGGQETQYF
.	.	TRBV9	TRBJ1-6	TGTGCCAGCGCGGAGAGGAGCTCCTATAATTCACCCCTCCACTTT	CASAERSSYNSPLHF
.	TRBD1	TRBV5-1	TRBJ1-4	TGCGCCAGCAGCCACGACAGGGCTGCTAATGAAAAACTGTTTTTT	CASSHDRAANEKLFF
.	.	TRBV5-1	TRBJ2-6	TGCGCCAGCAGCCCACCGACGGGCTCTGGGGCCAACGTCCTGACTTTC	CASSPPTGSGANVLTF
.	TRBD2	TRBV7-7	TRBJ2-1	TGTGCTAGTGGTAGCGGGGGCGATGAGCAGTTCTTC	CASGSGGDEQFF
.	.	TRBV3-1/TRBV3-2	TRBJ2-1	TGTGCCAGCAGCCGCCAGGCAGGGTCCCGCTCCTACAATGAGCAGTTCTTC	CASSRQAGSRSYNEQFF
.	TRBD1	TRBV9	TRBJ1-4	TGTGCCAGCAGCGTCGGGACAGCCCCAAGGGAAAAACTGTTTTTT	CASSVGTAPREKLFF
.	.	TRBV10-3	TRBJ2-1	TGTGCCATCAGTGGATCTTTAGGCAGGGTCTATAATGAGCAGTTCTTC	CAISGSLGRVYNEQFF
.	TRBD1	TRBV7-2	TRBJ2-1	TGTGCCAGCAGCGCCTGGGACAGGGGGAGGTATGAGCAGTTCTTC	CASSAWDRGRYEQFF
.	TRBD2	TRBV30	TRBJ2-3	TGTGCCTGTCTAGCGGGGGGCACAGATACGCAGTATTTT	CACLAGGTDTQYF
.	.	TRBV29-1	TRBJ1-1	TGCAGCGCGGTGACAGGGAACACTGAAGCTTTCTTT	CSAVTGNTEAFF
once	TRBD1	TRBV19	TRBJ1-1	TGTGCCAGTACCGCACCTCACAGGGGGCACACTGAAGCTTTCTTT	CASTAPHRGHTEAFF
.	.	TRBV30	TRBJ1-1	TGTGCCTGGAGTGACCAGTTCTTGAACACTGAAGCTTTCTTT	CAWSDQFLNTEAFF
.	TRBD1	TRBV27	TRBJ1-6	TGTGCCAGCAGGGGGACAGGGACCCTGTCACCCCTCCACTTT	CASRGTGTLSPLHF
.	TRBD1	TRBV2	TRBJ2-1	TGTGCCAGCGGTGGACAGGTCACCAATGAGCAGTTCTTC	CASGGQVTNEQFF
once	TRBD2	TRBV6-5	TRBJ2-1	TGTGCCAGCAGTTACTCCTGGACTAGCGGGGCCCTAATCTTC	CASSYSWTSGALIF
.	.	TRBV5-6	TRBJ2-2	TGTGCCAGCAGCTTCTTGCAGGGAAACACCGGGGAGCTGTTTTTT	CASSFLQGNTGELFF
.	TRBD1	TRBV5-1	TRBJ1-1	TGCGCCAGCAGCTTGGCCGGGACAGGCGTGAACACTGAAGCTTTCTTT	CASSLAGTGVNTEAFF
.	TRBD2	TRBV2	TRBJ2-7	TGTGCCAGCAGCCCCCAGGGCGGGGGATACTACGAGCAGTACTTC	CASSPQGGGYYEQYF
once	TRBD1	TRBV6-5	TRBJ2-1	TGTGCCACGCGGGACAGGCACAATGAGCAGTTCTTC	CATRDRHNEQFF
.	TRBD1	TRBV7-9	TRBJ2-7	TGTGCCAGCAGCCTACTATACAGGACAGGGGGCTTGGTCAATTACGAGCAGTACTTC	CASSLLYRTGGLVNYEQYF
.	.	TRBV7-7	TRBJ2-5	TGTGCTAGCAGCTTAGTTGGCGGGGCGGGAGAGACCCAGTACTTC	CASSLVGGAGETQYF
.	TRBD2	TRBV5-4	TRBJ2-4	TGTGCCAGCACCGGCGGGGGGGCCGAAAACATTCAGTACTTC	CASTGGGAENIQYF
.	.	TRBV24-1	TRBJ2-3	TGTGCCACCAGTGATTTTGGGGCAGTGGGTACAGATACGCAGTATTTT	CATSDFGAVGTDTQYF
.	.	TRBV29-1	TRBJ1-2	TGCAGCGTTGAAGATAATGGTCAACTTCCTTACTATGGCTACACCTTC	CSVEDNGQLPYYGYTF
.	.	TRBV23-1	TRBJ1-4	TGCGCCAGCAGTCAAGACCACCAAGGAGGCGAAAAACTGTTTTTT	CASSQDHQGGEKLFF
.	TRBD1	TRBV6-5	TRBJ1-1	TGTGCCAGCAGTTCGGGACAGGGAAGGACTGAAGCTTTCTTT	CASSSGQGRTEAFF
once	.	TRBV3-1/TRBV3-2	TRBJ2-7	TGTGCCAGCAGTACTTCTTACGAGCAGTACTTC	CASSTSYEQYF
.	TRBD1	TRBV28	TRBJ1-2	TGTGCCAGCAGCGTACAGGGGCCATATGGCTACACCTTC	CASSVQGPYGYTF
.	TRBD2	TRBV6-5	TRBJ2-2	TGTGCCAGCAGTACCACTAGCGTCGACACCGGGGAGCTGTTTTTT	CASSTTSVDTGELFF
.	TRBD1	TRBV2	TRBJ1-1	TGTGCCAGCACTCGGGACAGGAACACTGAAGCTTTCTTT	CASTRDRNTEAFF
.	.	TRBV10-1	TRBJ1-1	TGCGCCAGCAGTGAGTCCTTGACAGATCGCACTGAAGCTTTCTTT	CASSESLTDRTEAFF
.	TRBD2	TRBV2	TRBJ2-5	TGTGCCAGCAGCGAAGGGACTAGCGACCGAGGGACCCAGTACTTC	CASSEGTSDRGTQYF
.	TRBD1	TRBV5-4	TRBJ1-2	TGTGCCAGCAGCAGAACAGATGGACAGGGAGGCTATGGCTACACCTTC	CASSRTDGQGGYGYTF
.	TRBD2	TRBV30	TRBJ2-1	TGTGCCTGGAGTGTAGCGGGGGCGAACAATGAGCAGTTCTTC	CAWSVAGANNEQFF
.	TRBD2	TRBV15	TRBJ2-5	TGTGCCACCAGCAGCATTAGCGGGGAAGAGACCCAGTACTTC	CATSSISGEETQYF
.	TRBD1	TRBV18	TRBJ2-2	TGTGCCAGCTCACAGACAGGGGGCTACGCCGGGGAGCTGTTTTTT	CASSQTGGYAGELFF
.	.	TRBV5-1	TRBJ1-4	TGCGCCAGCAGCAATACAGTCCGGGACAAGAATGAAAAACTGTTTTTT	CASSNTVRDKNEKLFF
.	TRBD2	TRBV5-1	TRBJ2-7	TGCGCCAGCAGCCTAGCGGGAGGACAATTCTACGAGCAGTACTTC	CASSLAGGQFYEQYF
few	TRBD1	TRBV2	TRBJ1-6	TGTGCCAGCAGTGCACAGGGGCCCAATTCACCCCTCCACTTT	CASSAQGPNSPLHF
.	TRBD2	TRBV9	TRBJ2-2	TGTGCCAGCAGCGTAGCTACGTTAGCGGGGGGACCGAACACCGGGGAGCTGTTTTTT	CASSVATLAGGPNTGELFF
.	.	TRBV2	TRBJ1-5	TGTGCCAGCAGGAACTCAGGGGTGGCTCAGCCCCAGCATTTT	CASRNSGVAQPQHF
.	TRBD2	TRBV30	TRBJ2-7	TGTGCCTGGAGTAGGGCTAGCGGGAGGAGAGACGAGCAGTACTTC	CAWSRASGRRDEQYF
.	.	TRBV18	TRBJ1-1	TGTGCCAGCTCACCCGGAAGTGGGCAGGGAGAAGCTTTCTTT	CASSPGSGQGEAFF
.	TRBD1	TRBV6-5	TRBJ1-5	TGTGCCACCACGACAGGGACGACACCCAATCAGCCCCAGCATTTT	CATTTGTTPNQPQHF
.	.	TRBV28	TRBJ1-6	TGTGCCACCCGGTCCCTCACCCTCCACTTT	CATRSLTLHF
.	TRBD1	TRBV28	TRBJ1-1	TGTGCCAGCAGTTCCCCGCTGGTACAGGGGCGATACGCGAACACTGAAGCTTTCTTT	CASSSPLVQGRYANTEAFF
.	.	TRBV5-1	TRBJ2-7	TGCGCCAGCAGCGCCAAGGTAGCGGCCTCCTACGAGCAGTACTTC	CASSAKVAASYEQYF
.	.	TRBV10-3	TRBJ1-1	TGTGCCATCAGTACAGGGTTTGTCCACACTGAAGCTTTCTTT	CAISTGFVHTEAFF
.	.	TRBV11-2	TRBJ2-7	TGTGCCAGCAGCTTCTCTTACGAGCAGTACTTC	CASSFSYEQYF
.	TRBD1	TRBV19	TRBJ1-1	TGTGCCAGTAGTGTTGATACAGGGGGCGGGACTGAAGCTTTCTTT	CASSVDTGGGTEAFF
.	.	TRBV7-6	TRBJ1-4	TGTGCCAGCAGCTTAGAGGTCGGACGGGGGTCACGAAAACTGTTTTTT	CASSLEVGRGSRKLFF
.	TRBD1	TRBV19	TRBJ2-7	TGTGCCAGTAGTATAGCAGGGGGCACCTACGAGCAGTACTTC	CASSIAGGTYEQYF
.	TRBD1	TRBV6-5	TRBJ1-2	TGTGCCAGCAAGACAGGGTCGATAGGTGGCTACACCTTC	CASKTGSIGGYTF